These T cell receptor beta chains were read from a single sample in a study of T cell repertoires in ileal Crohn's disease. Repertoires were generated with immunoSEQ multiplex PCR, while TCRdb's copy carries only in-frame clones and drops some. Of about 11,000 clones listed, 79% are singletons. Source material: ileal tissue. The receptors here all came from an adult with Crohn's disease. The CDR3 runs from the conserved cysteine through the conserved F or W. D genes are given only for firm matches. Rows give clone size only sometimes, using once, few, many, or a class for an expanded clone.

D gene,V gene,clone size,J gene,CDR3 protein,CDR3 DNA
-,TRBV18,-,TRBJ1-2,CASSPPYFQTNYGYTF,TGTGCCAGCTCCCCTCCTTACTTCCAGACAAACTATGGCTACACCTTC
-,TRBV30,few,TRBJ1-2,CAWSVTGYGYTF,TGTGCCTGGAGTGTGACGGGTTATGGCTACACCTTC
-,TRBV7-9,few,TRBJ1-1,CASSSFRVSTEAFF,TGTGCCAGCAGCTCCTTCAGGGTTTCGACTGAAGCTTTCTTT
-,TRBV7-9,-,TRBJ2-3,CASSSTFRQESTDTQYF,TGTGCCAGCAGCTCCACGTTTAGACAGGAGAGCACAGATACGCAGTATTTT
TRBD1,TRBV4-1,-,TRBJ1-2,CASSQFGTATGYTF,TGCGCCAGCAGCCAATTCGGGACAGCGACCGGCTACACCTTC
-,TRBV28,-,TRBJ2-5,CASSSNRGGGETQYF,TGTGCCAGCAGTTCGAACAGGGGGGGAGGAGAGACCCAGTACTTC
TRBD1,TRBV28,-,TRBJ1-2,CASRTLQGDRGVSGYTF,TGTGCCAGCAGGACCTTACAAGGGGACAGGGGGGTTAGTGGCTACACCTTC
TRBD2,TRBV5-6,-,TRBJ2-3,CASSPGGALSTDTQYF,TGTGCCAGCAGCCCGGGGGGGGCCCTTAGCACAGATACGCAGTATTTT
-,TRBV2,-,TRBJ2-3,CASSLDRPDTQYF,TGTGCCAGCAGCCTAGATCGGCCGGATACGCAGTATTTT
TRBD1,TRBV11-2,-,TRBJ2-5,CASSRQGLEETQYF,TGTGCCAGCAGTCGACAGGGGCTCGAGGAGACCCAGTACTTC
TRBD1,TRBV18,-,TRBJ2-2,CASRISTGVNTGELFF,TGTGCCAGTAGGATTTCGACAGGGGTGAACACCGGGGAGCTGTTTTTT
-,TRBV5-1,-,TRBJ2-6,CASSLVRGANVLTF,TGCGCCAGCAGCTTGGTCCGTGGGGCCAACGTCCTGACTTTC
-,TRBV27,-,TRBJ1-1,CASSFLGGEAFF,TGTGCCAGCAGTTTTCTCGGGGGGGAAGCTTTCTTT
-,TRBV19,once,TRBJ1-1,CASSAWGGRGTEAFF,TGTGCCAGTAGTGCCTGGGGGGGGAGGGGCACTGAAGCTTTCTTT
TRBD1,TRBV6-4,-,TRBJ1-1,CASSLQGGDTEAFF,TGTGCCAGCAGCTTACAGGGGGGGGACACTGAAGCTTTCTTT
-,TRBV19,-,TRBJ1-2,CASSMGVGELF,TGTGCCAGTAGTATGGGTGTGGGAGAACTCTTC
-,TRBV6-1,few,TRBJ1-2,CASSQDKTYGYTF,TGTGCCAGCAGCCAAGACAAGACCTATGGCTACACCTTC
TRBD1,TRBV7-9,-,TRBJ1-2,CASSLQGGLGYTF,TGTGCCAGCAGTCTACAGGGGGGGTTGGGCTACACCTTC
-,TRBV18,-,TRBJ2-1,CASSQGRTTTEQFF,TGTGCCAGCTCTCAAGGTCGGACTACTACGGAGCAGTTCTTC
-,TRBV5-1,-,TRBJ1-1,CASIRDTLNTEAFF,TGCGCCAGCATACGGGACACACTGAACACTGAAGCTTTCTTT
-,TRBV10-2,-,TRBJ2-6,CASFHFSGANVLTF,TGCGCCAGCTTCCACTTCTCTGGGGCCAACGTCCTGACTTTC